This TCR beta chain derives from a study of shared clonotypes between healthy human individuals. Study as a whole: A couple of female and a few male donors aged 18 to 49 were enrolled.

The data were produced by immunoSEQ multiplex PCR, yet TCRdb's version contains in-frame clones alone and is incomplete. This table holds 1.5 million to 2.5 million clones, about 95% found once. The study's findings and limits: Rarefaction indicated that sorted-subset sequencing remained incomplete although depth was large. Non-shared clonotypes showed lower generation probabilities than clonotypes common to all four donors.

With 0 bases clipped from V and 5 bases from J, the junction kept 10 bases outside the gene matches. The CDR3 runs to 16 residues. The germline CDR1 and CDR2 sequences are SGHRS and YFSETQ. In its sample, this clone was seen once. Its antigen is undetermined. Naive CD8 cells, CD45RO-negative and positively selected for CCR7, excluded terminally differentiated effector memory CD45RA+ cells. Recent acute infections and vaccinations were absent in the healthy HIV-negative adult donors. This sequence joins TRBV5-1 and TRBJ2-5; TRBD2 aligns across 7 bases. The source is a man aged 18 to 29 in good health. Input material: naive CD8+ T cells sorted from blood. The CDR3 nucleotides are TGCGCCAGCAGCTTGGGAACGGGAGGCCCTGTGGAGACCCAGTACTTC. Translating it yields CASSLGTGGPVETQYF.